This is a list of T cell receptor beta chains from one sample in a study of spatial heterogeneity in lung cancer. Each CDR3 protein is one row after TCRdb ran MiXCR on the 5' RACE reads. The sample records over 10,000 distinct CDR3 sequences, more than 3.5% being singletons. Sequenced here: lung tumor tissue, sampled at surgery. These receptors originate from a male donor with early-stage non-small cell lung cancer. The CDR3 runs from the conserved cysteine through the conserved F or W. A D gene is named only where the DNA matches it firmly. Only some rows state a clone size, as once, few, many or a class for expanded clones.

clone size: many; D gene: NA; J gene: TRBJ2-7; V gene: TRBV5-1; CDR3 protein: CASSLTDTYSYEQYF; CDR3 DNA: TGCGCCAGCAGCTTGACAGACACATACTCCTACGAGCAGTACTTC
clone size: many; D gene: TRBD1; J gene: TRBJ2-5; V gene: TRBV20-1; CDR3 protein: CSARTGGQETQYF; CDR3 DNA: TGCAGTGCTAGAACAGGGGGACAAGAGACCCAGTACTTC
clone size: many; D gene: TRBD1; J gene: TRBJ1-5; V gene: TRBV3-1; CDR3 protein: CASSFGQGGQPQHF; CDR3 DNA: TGTGCCAGCAGTTTCGGACAGGGTGGGCAGCCCCAGCATTTT
clone size: few; D gene: TRBD2; J gene: TRBJ2-3; V gene: TRBV28; CDR3 protein: CASSFNGAGGADTQYF; CDR3 DNA: TGTGCCAGCAGTTTTAACGGAGCGGGAGGTGCAGATACGCAGTATTTT
clone size: many; D gene: TRBD2; J gene: TRBJ2-7; V gene: TRBV20-1; CDR3 protein: CSAPPVGREFDEQYF; CDR3 DNA: TGCAGTGCCCCCCCCGTTGGGCGGGAGTTCGACGAGCAGTACTTC
clone size: many; D gene: TRBD1; J gene: TRBJ2-7; V gene: TRBV12-3/TRBV12-4; CDR3 protein: CASSLNRGYEQYF; CDR3 DNA: TGTGCCAGCAGTTTAAACAGGGGGTACGAGCAGTACTTC
clone size: medium-sized; D gene: NA; J gene: TRBJ1-5; V gene: TRBV12-3/TRBV12-4; CDR3 protein: CASTRVSSNQPQHF; CDR3 DNA: TGTGCCAGCACACGGGTCAGTAGCAATCAGCCCCAGCATTTT
clone size: many; D gene: TRBD1; J gene: TRBJ1-4; V gene: TRBV9; CDR3 protein: CASSVGDSYNEKLFF; CDR3 DNA: TGTGCCAGCAGCGTAGGGGACAGCTATAATGAAAAACTGTTTTTT
clone size: many; D gene: NA; J gene: TRBJ2-1; V gene: TRBV20-1; CDR3 protein: CSADRGASWYEQFF; CDR3 DNA: TGCAGTGCAGACCGGGGGGCTAGCTGGTATGAGCAGTTCTTC
clone size: many; D gene: NA; J gene: TRBJ2-1; V gene: TRBV5-1; CDR3 protein: CASSASGNSVGNEQFF; CDR3 DNA: TGCGCCAGCAGCGCCTCAGGGAATTCTGTCGGCAATGAGCAGTTCTTC
clone size: medium-sized; D gene: NA; J gene: TRBJ1-1; V gene: TRBV20-1; CDR3 protein: CSARTLDRTDTEAFF; CDR3 DNA: TGCAGTGCTAGGACTTTAGACAGGACCGACACTGAAGCTTTCTTT
clone size: NA; D gene: TRBD1; J gene: TRBJ1-2; V gene: TRBV6-5; CDR3 protein: CASSYTDLGGGLYGYTF; CDR3 DNA: TGTGCCAGCAGTTACACAGACCTAGGGGGCGGCCTCTATGGCTACACCTTC
clone size: many; D gene: NA; J gene: TRBJ2-5; V gene: TRBV10-3; CDR3 protein: CAISPQTQSQETQYF; CDR3 DNA: TGTGCCATCTCCCCACAGACACAAAGCCAAGAGACCCAGTACTTC
clone size: many; D gene: NA; J gene: TRBJ1-5; V gene: TRBV6-6; CDR3 protein: CASSYSGVGRSQPQHF; CDR3 DNA: TGTGCCAGCAGTTACTCGGGAGTGGGCAGGAGTCAGCCCCAGCATTTT
clone size: few; D gene: TRBD2; J gene: TRBJ2-3; V gene: TRBV6-1; CDR3 protein: CASTGTSYTDTQYF; CDR3 DNA: TGTGCCAGTACCGGGACTAGCTACACAGATACGCAGTATTTT
clone size: many; D gene: NA; J gene: TRBJ2-3; V gene: TRBV20-1; CDR3 protein: CSARDDSGNRVTQYF; CDR3 DNA: TGCAGTGCTAGAGATGATTCGGGAAATAGAGTTACGCAGTATTTT
clone size: few; D gene: NA; J gene: TRBJ1-1; V gene: TRBV20-1; CDR3 protein: CSARRDNTWNTEAFF; CDR3 DNA: TGCAGTGCTAGACGGGACAACACGTGGAACACTGAAGCTTTCTTT
clone size: many; D gene: NA; J gene: TRBJ2-1; V gene: TRBV4-2; CDR3 protein: CASSHEGADWYNEQFF; CDR3 DNA: TGTGCCAGCAGCCATGAAGGGGCCGACTGGTACAATGAGCAGTTCTTC
clone size: NA; D gene: NA; J gene: TRBJ1-2; V gene: TRBV18; CDR3 protein: CASSPGGTSGYTF; CDR3 DNA: TGTGCCAGCTCACCTGGGGGGACTTCTGGCTACACCTTC
clone size: many; D gene: NA; J gene: TRBJ2-5; V gene: TRBV10-3; CDR3 protein: CAISELPGHQETQYF; CDR3 DNA: TGTGCCATCAGCGAGTTGCCGGGACACCAAGAGACCCAGTACTTC
clone size: NA; D gene: NA; J gene: TRBJ1-2; V gene: TRBV20-1; CDR3 protein: CSARDRGNYGYTF; CDR3 DNA: TGCAGTGCTAGGGACAGAGGGAACTATGGCTACACCTTC
clone size: few; D gene: NA; J gene: TRBJ1-1; V gene: TRBV5-1; CDR3 protein: CASSSYSDTEAFF; CDR3 DNA: TGCGCCAGCAGCTCGTATTCGGACACTGAAGCTTTCTTT
clone size: many; D gene: TRBD1; J gene: TRBJ2-2; V gene: TRBV18; CDR3 protein: CASSPGGLSGASADTGELFF; CDR3 DNA: TGTGCCAGCTCCCCAGGGGGCTTGTCTGGAGCCAGTGCGGACACCGGGGAGCTGTTTTTT
clone size: few; D gene: NA; J gene: TRBJ1-6; V gene: TRBV7-8; CDR3 protein: CASSYQEGGASPLHF; CDR3 DNA: TGTGCCAGCAGCTACCAGGAGGGGGGTGCCTCACCCCTCCACTTT
clone size: many; D gene: NA; J gene: TRBJ2-1; V gene: TRBV24-1; CDR3 protein: CATSDAVGRNEQFF; CDR3 DNA: TGTGCCACCAGTGATGCCGTTGGGCGCAATGAGCAGTTCTTC
clone size: many; D gene: TRBD1; J gene: TRBJ2-1; V gene: TRBV5-1; CDR3 protein: CASSPLAEDRRQFF; CDR3 DNA: TGCGCCAGCAGCCCCTTGGCCGAGGACAGGCGGCAGTTCTTC
clone size: many; D gene: NA; J gene: TRBJ2-1; V gene: TRBV6-6; CDR3 protein: CASRPGGGNNNEQFF; CDR3 DNA: TGTGCCAGCAGACCAGGGGGAGGGAATAACAATGAGCAGTTCTTC
clone size: many; D gene: TRBD1; J gene: TRBJ1-2; V gene: TRBV6-5; CDR3 protein: CASSNRGLGGYTF; CDR3 DNA: TGTGCCAGCAGTAACAGGGGATTAGGGGGCTACACCTTC
clone size: many; D gene: NA; J gene: TRBJ1-5; V gene: TRBV20-1; CDR3 protein: CSARDTGRGNQPQHF; CDR3 DNA: TGCAGTGCTAGAGATACGGGAAGGGGCAATCAGCCCCAGCATTTT
clone size: many; D gene: NA; J gene: TRBJ1-5; V gene: TRBV20-1; CDR3 protein: CSARGTLNQPQHF; CDR3 DNA: TGCAGTGCTAGGGGGACCCTCAATCAGCCCCAGCATTTT
clone size: many; D gene: TRBD1; J gene: TRBJ1-5; V gene: TRBV20-1; CDR3 protein: CSARGRDRETRNQPQHF; CDR3 DNA: TGCAGTGCTAGGGGGCGAGACAGGGAAACAAGAAATCAGCCCCAGCATTTT
clone size: large; D gene: TRBD2; J gene: TRBJ2-1; V gene: TRBV5-6; CDR3 protein: CASSLRLAGDNEQFF; CDR3 DNA: TGTGCCAGCAGCTTGAGACTAGCGGGGGACAATGAGCAGTTCTTC
clone size: many; D gene: NA; J gene: TRBJ1-5; V gene: TRBV24-1; CDR3 protein: CATSGGGQPQHF; CDR3 DNA: TGTGCCACCAGTGGGGGGGGTCAGCCCCAGCATTTT
clone size: NA; D gene: TRBD2; J gene: TRBJ2-2; V gene: TRBV7-9; CDR3 protein: CASSLRTGLAGIANTGELFF; CDR3 DNA: TGTGCCAGCAGCCTCCGGACGGGACTAGCGGGCATCGCGAACACCGGGGAGCTGTTTTTT
clone size: many; D gene: TRBD2; J gene: TRBJ2-7; V gene: TRBV2; CDR3 protein: CASSPQGRVVHEQYF; CDR3 DNA: TGTGCCAGCAGTCCTCAAGGGAGGGTAGTCCACGAGCAGTACTTC
clone size: many; D gene: TRBD1; J gene: TRBJ1-6; V gene: TRBV19; CDR3 protein: CASSKDRGNSPLHF; CDR3 DNA: TGTGCCAGTAGTAAGGACAGGGGGAATTCACCCCTCCACTTT
clone size: many; D gene: NA; J gene: TRBJ2-5; V gene: TRBV20-1; CDR3 protein: CSASDQMTQYF; CDR3 DNA: TGCAGTGCGTCCGATCAAATGACCCAGTACTTC
clone size: many; D gene: TRBD2; J gene: TRBJ2-3; V gene: TRBV6-6; CDR3 protein: CASSKRTSGGAQNTQYF; CDR3 DNA: TGTGCCAGCAGCAAAAGGACTAGCGGGGGGGCGCAGAATACGCAGTATTTT
clone size: many; D gene: TRBD2; J gene: TRBJ2-1; V gene: TRBV27; CDR3 protein: CASSLFRGTSGGHNEQFF; CDR3 DNA: TGTGCCAGCAGTTTATTCCGGGGGACTAGCGGAGGCCACAATGAGCAGTTCTTC
clone size: many; D gene: TRBD2; J gene: TRBJ2-1; V gene: TRBV29-1; CDR3 protein: CSVTSGSRYEQFF; CDR3 DNA: TGCAGCGTTACTAGCGGGAGTAGGTATGAGCAGTTCTTC
clone size: many; D gene: NA; J gene: TRBJ2-5; V gene: TRBV29-1; CDR3 protein: CIVEWEVVFETQYF; CDR3 DNA: TGCATCGTTGAATGGGAGGTAGTTTTCGAGACCCAGTACTTC
clone size: many; D gene: NA; J gene: TRBJ2-1; V gene: TRBV7-9; CDR3 protein: CASSPIREQFF; CDR3 DNA: TGTGCCAGCAGCCCCATCCGGGAGCAGTTCTTC
clone size: few; D gene: TRBD2; J gene: TRBJ2-2; V gene: TRBV2; CDR3 protein: CASSVRLGLASTGELFF; CDR3 DNA: TGTGCCAGCAGTGTTAGACTGGGACTAGCGTCGACCGGGGAGCTGTTTTTT
clone size: many; D gene: NA; J gene: TRBJ2-1; V gene: TRBV11-2; CDR3 protein: CASSTGLIYNEQFF; CDR3 DNA: TGTGCCAGCAGCACCGGACTGATCTACAATGAGCAGTTCTTC
clone size: many; D gene: TRBD2; J gene: TRBJ2-4; V gene: TRBV20-1; CDR3 protein: CSAIDREGYKNIQYF; CDR3 DNA: TGCAGTGCTATCGATCGGGAGGGATACAAAAACATTCAGTACTTC
clone size: few; D gene: TRBD1; J gene: TRBJ1-4; V gene: TRBV4-1; CDR3 protein: CASSQGGQSNEKLFF; CDR3 DNA: TGCGCCAGCAGCCAAGGGGGACAGAGTAATGAAAAACTGTTTTTT
clone size: medium-sized; D gene: TRBD2; J gene: TRBJ2-1; V gene: TRBV29-1; CDR3 protein: CSFYGLAGVWEQFF; CDR3 DNA: TGCAGCTTCTACGGACTAGCGGGAGTTTGGGAGCAGTTCTTC
clone size: many; D gene: TRBD2; J gene: TRBJ2-1; V gene: TRBV20-1; CDR3 protein: CSARTSGSSGYNEQFF; CDR3 DNA: TGCAGTGCTAGGACTAGCGGGAGTTCAGGTTACAATGAGCAGTTCTTC
clone size: many; D gene: TRBD2; J gene: TRBJ2-1; V gene: TRBV9; CDR3 protein: CASSQLPGTSGYNEQFF; CDR3 DNA: TGTGCCAGCAGCCAACTCCCCGGGACTAGCGGATACAATGAGCAGTTCTTC